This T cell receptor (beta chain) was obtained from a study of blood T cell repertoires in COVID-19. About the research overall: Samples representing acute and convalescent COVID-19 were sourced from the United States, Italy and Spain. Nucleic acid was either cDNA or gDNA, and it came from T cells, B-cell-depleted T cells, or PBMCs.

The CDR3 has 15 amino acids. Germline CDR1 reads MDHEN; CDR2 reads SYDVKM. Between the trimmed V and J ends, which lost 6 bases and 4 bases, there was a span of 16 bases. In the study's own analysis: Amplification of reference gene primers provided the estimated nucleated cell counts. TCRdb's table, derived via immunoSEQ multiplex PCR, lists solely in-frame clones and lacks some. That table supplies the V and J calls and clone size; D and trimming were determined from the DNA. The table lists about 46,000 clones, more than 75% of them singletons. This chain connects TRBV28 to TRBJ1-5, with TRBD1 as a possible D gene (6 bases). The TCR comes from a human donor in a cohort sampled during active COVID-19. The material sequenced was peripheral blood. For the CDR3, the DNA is TGTGCCAGCAGGCTGTTCGGGGGGCAGAATCAGCCCCAGCATTTT. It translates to CASRLFGGQNQPQHF.